This T cell receptor beta chain was obtained from a study of early T cells in non-severe SARS-CoV-2 infection. The table lists this clonotype with a few counts. Trimming stripped 4 bases from V and 4 bases from J, with 11 bases between. The CDR3 sequence is 13 residues long. The germline V gene encodes CDR1 SGDLS and CDR2 YYNGEE. TCRdb recomputed calls from the 5' RACE reads with MiXCR, one row per CDR3 protein. The sample lists about 72,000 distinct CDR3 sequences; about a tenth were seen once. The sequencing here drew on whole blood, taken at baseline. The chain links TRBV9 to TRBJ1-1; D perhaps matches TRBD1 (5 bases). This TCR derives from an adult who was a healthcare worker with PCR-confirmed SARS-CoV-2 infection or an uninfected control (not recorded which). In DNA, the CDR3 is TGTGCCAGCAGCCTGAGTAGGGGCACTGAAGCTTTCTTT. It encodes CASSLSRGTEAFF.